The 25 T cell receptor beta chains in this list originate from one sample, sequenced in a study of CD8+CD57+ T cells in acquired aplastic anemia. Investigators profiled TCR beta VDJ and CDR3 from genomic DNA template. TCRdb called the reads again in MiXCR, with one record for every CDR3 protein. The sample has about 160,000 distinct CDR3 sequences, approximately 43% seen once. The material sequenced was sorted CD4+, CD8+, or CD8+CD57+ T cells (not recorded which) from PBMCs. The origin of the receptors is a human donor in good health.

At least ten counts were recorded for this clonotype. The genes are TRBV19 and TRBJ2-7, with 10 bases fitting TRBD2. Trimming removed 4 bases from V and 6 bases from J; junction bases left unmatched: 6. Looked up from germline, CDR1 is LNHDA and CDR2 is SQIVND (reference sequence). The CDR3 contains 14 residues. In DNA form, the CDR3 reads TGTGCCAGTAGTACCGGACTAGCGGTTGGCGAGCAGTACTTC. It specifies CASSTGLAVGEQYF.

The chain links TRBV19 to TRBJ1-5, with 7 bases identical to TRBD1. CDR1 and CDR2 (germline): LNHDA, SQIVND (reference sequence). This CDR3 contains 13 residues. V trimming: 8 bases; J trimming: 3 bases; junction bases outside the gene matches: 4. The CDR3 DNA reads TGTGCCAGTGGCGGACAGGTCAATCAGCCCCAGCATTTT. It codes for CASGGQVNQPQHF.

A note on this clonotype: This may stem from a read error, because a much larger clone lies one nucleotide away. This sequence joins TRBV5-1 and TRBJ1-2, with 7 positions matching TRBD1. Germline loops: CDR1 SGHRS, CDR2 YFSETQ. The CDR3 is 14 residues long. The CDR3 nucleotides read TGCGCCAGCAGCCGGGAGGGGGCTGACTATGGCTACGCCTTC. This encodes CASSREGADYGYAF.

In this sample, this clonotype turned up many times. V gene TRBV6-1 combines with J gene TRBJ1-5, with D unclear. Trimming took 4 bases from V and 4 from J, leaving 5 bases between them. The CDR3 length is 12 residues. Germline lookup yields CDR1 MNHNS and CDR2 SASEGT. The CDR3 bases are TGTGCCAGCAGTGGGCGTAATCAGCCCCAGCATTTT. Translated, it gives CASSGRNQPQHF.

This clonotype was picked up many times. V usage is TRBV11-2 and J usage is TRBJ2-5, with D possibly matching TRBD1 (7 bases). CDR3 length equals 13 residues. Germline V gene sequence: CDR1 SGHAT, CDR2 FQNNGV. Between the trimmed V and J ends, which lost 5 bases and 2 bases, there was a span of 9 bases. CDR3 sequence: CASSAGQQETQYF. The CDR3 DNA reads TGTGCCAGCAGCGCGGGACAGCAAGAGACCCAGTACTTC.

The rearrangement joins TRBV20-1 to TRBJ2-7; D might be TRBD2 (6 bases). CDR3 length: 16 amino acids. CDR1 DFQATT and CDR2 SNEGSKA come from the germline V gene (reference sequence). Trimming left V 3 bases short and J 3 bases short, with 21 bases between. The CDR3 DNA sequence: TGCAGTGCTAGCCCCGAGGCAGGGAGGTTTTTCTACGAGCAGTACTTC. This gives the protein CSASPEAGRFFYEQYF.

This clonotype was counted ten times or more. This chain uses TRBV19 with TRBJ2-7; TRBD1 aligns across 8 bases. V lost 6 bases and J lost 0; bases outside the gene matches: 13. The CDR3 runs 17 residues. In germline, CDR1 is LNHDA, CDR2 SQIVND (reference sequence). The CDR3 protein is CASSPKLGQGDSYEQYF. The CDR3 DNA reads as TGTGCCAGTAGCCCCAAACTTGGACAGGGAGACTCCTACGAGCAGTACTTC.

Concerning this clonotype itself: This may stem from a read error, because a much larger clone lies one nucleotide away. This chain connects TRBV11-3 to TRBJ2-2, with D possibly matching TRBD2 (5 bases). The CDR3 loop spans 13 amino acids. The germline V gene has CDR1 SGHNT and CDR2 YENEEA. CDR3 sequence reads: CASSLAEAGDLFF. As DNA, the CDR3 is TGTGCCAGCAGCTTAGCCGAGGCCGGGGATCTGTTTTTT.

The chain joins TRBV27 to TRBJ2-7; the D gene could be TRBD1 or TRBD2 (5 bases each). The CDR3 contains 15 residues. Germline V gives CDR1 MNHEY, CDR2 SMNVEV (reference sequence). Trimming took 7 bases from V and 0 from J, leaving 16 bases between them. CDR3 sequence: CASMSAAGSSYEQYF. In nucleotides, the CDR3 is TGTGCCAGCATGTCTGCGGCAGGGAGCTCCTACGAGCAGTACTTC.

In the case of this clonotype: A much larger clone lies one base from this, so it may be a read error. V usage is TRBV9 and J usage is TRBJ2-2; a possible D gene is TRBD2 (6 bases). Germline lookup yields CDR1 SGDLS and CDR2 YYNGEE. CDR3 length equals 13 residues. CDR3 DNA sequence: TGTGCCAGCAGCGTAGCCCGTACGGGGGAGCTGTCTTTT. It encodes CASSVARTGELSF.

This clonotype was seen ten or more times. This chain joins TRBV6-5 and TRBJ2-3; no reliable D call. Between the trimmed V and J ends, which lost 2 bases and 0 bases, there was a span of 12 bases. The CDR3 loop spans 16 amino acids. Germline CDR1 and CDR2: MNHEY and SVGAGI. CDR3 sequence: CASSYLPAASTDTQYF. Written as DNA, the CDR3 is TGTGCCAGCAGTTACCTACCAGCAGCTAGCACAGATACGCAGTATTTT.

The chain's CDR3 is CASSILTGVSPLHF. CDR3 DNA sequence: TGTGCCAGCAGTATTTTAACAGGAGTAAGTCCCCTCCACTTT. The chain uses TRBV2 and TRBJ1-6; D might be TRBD1 (5 bases). V dropped 5 bases and J dropped 13 bases, with 18 bases sitting between them. CDR1 and CDR2 from the germline V gene are SNHLY and FYNNEI. This CDR3 spans 14 amino acids.

The chain combines TRBV12-3 or TRBV12-4 with TRBJ2-7; 9 bases are shared with TRBD1. This CDR3 comprises 15 residues. J was trimmed by 1 base and V by 6 bases; bases with no gene match: 7. The CDR3 protein is CASRITGGDSYEQYF. The CDR3 coding sequence is TGTGCCAGCAGGATAACAGGGGGCGATTCCTACGAGCAGTACTTC.

The gene calls are TRBV2 and TRBJ1-1; a possible D gene is TRBD1 (6 bases). In germline, CDR1 is SNHLY, CDR2 FYNNEI. CDR3 size: 13 residues. The V gene lost 6 bases and the J gene lost 7 bases, with 15 bases spanning the gap. The CDR3 DNA is TGTGCCAGCAGCTTTGCGGGGGCCTTTGAAGCTTTCTTT. Residues: CASSFAGAFEAFF. Together with reference TRBV2 and TRBJ1-1, the CDR3 gives the full variable domain: EPEVTQTPSHQVTQMGQEVILRCVPISNHLYFYWYRQILGQKVEFLVSFYNNEISEKSEIFDDQFSVERPDGSNFTLKIRSTKLEDSAMYFCASSFAGAFEAFFGQGTRLTVV.

This clonotype was counted many times. This chain links TRBV6-5 with TRBJ1-1; 11 bases map to TRBD1. The CDR3 runs 14 residues. The germline V gene encodes CDR1 MNHEY and CDR2 SVGAGI. V was pared by 2 bases and J by 4 bases, with 0 bases of the junction left unmatched. Here the CDR3 DNA reads TGTGCCAGCAGTTACGGGACAGGGGGCACTGAAGCTTTCTTT. This sequence encodes CASSYGTGGTEAFF.

The chain couples TRBV5-1 to TRBJ2-7; D gene unclear. Trimming took 4 bases from V and 7 from J, leaving 15 bases between them. This CDR3 has 13 residues. Looked up from germline, CDR1 is SGHRS and CDR2 is YFSETQ. The CDR3 loop reads CASSLITTWEQYF. For the CDR3, the DNA is TGCGCCAGCAGCCTTATCACAACCTGGGAGCAGTACTTC.

The chain carries TRBV25-1 and TRBJ1-2; D is unclear. Per the germline V gene, CDR1 is MGHDK and CDR2 is SYGVNS. Trimming shortened V by 7 bases and J by 4 bases, and 13 bases separated the two germline ends. The CDR3 contains 13 residues. CDR3 DNA sequence: TGTGCCAGCACCGCCGGCTACCGCTATGGCTACACCTTC. Amino acid sequence: CASTAGYRYGYTF.

A remark on this clonotype: A much larger clone lies one base from this, so it may be a read error. The chain links TRBV2 to TRBJ2-1, with TRBD2 matching 11 bases. This CDR3 comprises 15 residues. Germline CDR1 and CDR2: SNHLY and FYNNEI. V trimming: 5 bases; J trimming: 4 bases; junction bases outside the gene matches: 4. The CDR3 is CASSFGLAGYNEQFF. As DNA, the CDR3 is TGTGCCAGCAGTTTTGGACTAGCGGGTTACAATGAGCAGTTCTTC.

The J gene is TRBJ2-5, the V gene TRBV7-2, with D possibly called TRBD1 or TRBD2 (6 bases each). This CDR3 is 14 amino acids long. V lost 8 bases, J lost 9 bases, and 22 bases lay in between. Germline loops: CDR1 SGHTA, CDR2 FQGNSA. Here the CDR3 DNA reads TGTGCCAGCGGGGGCAGGAGGGTACAGGAGGCCCAGTACTTC. It is translated as CASGGRRVQEAQYF.

Details on this clonotype: A read error may produce the germline difference seen at one junction end. V gene TRBV12-3 or TRBV12-4 combines with J gene TRBJ1-3; D call uncertain. This CDR3 has 15 amino acids. Here the CDR3 DNA reads TGTGCCAGCAGCTTAGCGTTCCGATCTGGAAACACCATATATTTT. Protein: CASSLAFRSGNTIYF.

This clonotype was detected many times. The rearrangement links TRBV12-3 or TRBV12-4 to TRBJ2-5; the match to TRBD1 covers 10 bases. V trimming: 5 bases; J trimming: 4 bases; junction bases outside the gene matches: 4. The CDR3 loop spans 14 amino acids. CDR3 protein: CASSTGQGRETQYF. DNA for the CDR3: TGTGCCAGCAGTACGGGACAGGGGAGAGAGACCCAGTACTTC.

Note on this clonotype: Because the CDR3 is missing its conserved closing phenylalanine or tryptophan, this is likely a read error. The chain recombines TRBV7-9 with TRBJ1-1, with D possibly being TRBD1 (5 bases). V lost 6 bases to trimming and J lost 2 bases, with 13 bases between them. The CDR3 extends over 14 amino acids. Germline values: CDR1 SEHNR, CDR2 FQNEAQ (reference sequence). This chain's CDR3 is CASRNRGENTEAFS. The CDR3 nucleotides read TGTGCCAGCAGGAACCGAGGGGAAAACACTGAAGCTTTCTCT.

This clonotype was counted a few times. The rearrangement joins TRBV15 to TRBJ2-1, with 12 positions matching TRBD2. The CDR3 spans 17 residues. The V gene's germline CDR1 is LNHNV and CDR2 YYDKDF (reference sequence). V dropped 4 bases and J dropped 5; count of bases not matched to a gene: 9. CDR3 bases: TGTGCCACCAGCACTAGGTCGGGACTAGCGGGCGACAATGAGCAGTTCTTC. This translates into CATSTRSGLAGDNEQFF. Combining the CDR3 with reference TRBV15 and TRBJ2-1 gives the whole variable domain DAMVIQNPRYQVTQFGKPVTLSCSQTLNHNVMYWYQQKSSQAPKLLFHYYDKDFNNEADTPDNFQSRRPNTSFCFLDIRSPGLGDTAMYLCATSTRSGLAGDNEQFFGPGTRLTVL.

In this sample, this clonotype turned up many times. The J gene is TRBJ2-7, the V gene TRBV30; D gene unclear. Germline-derived CDR1 and CDR2 are GTSNPN and SVGIG (reference sequence). The V end was cut by 0 bases, the J end by 6 bases, with 12 bases between. The CDR3 is 13 amino acids. Here the CDR3 reads CAWSVASKGEQYF. The CDR3 DNA sequence: TGTGCCTGGAGTGTAGCCAGTAAGGGCGAGCAGTACTTC.

V gene TRBV28 combines with J gene TRBJ2-5; D not resolved. This CDR3 has 14 amino acids. CDR1 is MDHEN, CDR2 SYDVKM, per germline. Trimming removed 2 bases from V and 8 bases from J, with 15 bases in between. The CDR3 DNA is TGTGCCAGCAGTTTAACCCGTAGGTCCGGAACCCAGTACTTC. Translated, it gives CASSLTRRSGTQYF. Complete variable domain (other parts from reference TRBV28 and TRBJ2-5): DVKVTQSSRYLVKRTGEKVFLECVQDMDHENMFWYRQDPGLGLRLIYFSYDVKMKEKGDIPEGYSVSREKKERFSLILESASTNQTSMYLCASSLTRRSGTQYFGPGTRLLVL.